The source of this T cell receptor (beta chain) is a study of cytomegalovirus exposure and HLA in healthy donors. This CDR3 has 13 residues. Losses at the gene ends were 7 bases for V and 7 bases for J; bases not matched to a gene: 7. Looked up from germline, CDR1 is GTSNPN and CDR2 is SVGIG (reference sequence). About this clone: Other DNA sequences in the sample encode the same CDR3.

In the PCR, 60 Vbeta and 13 Jbeta primers were used. TCRdb keeps only in-frame clones here, not all; method: immunoSEQ multiplex PCR. The sample consists of about 57,000 clones, about three quarters of them appearing once. This chain connects TRBV30 to TRBJ1-6, with 7 bases aligning to TRBD1. Sequencing input: PBMCs. This clonotype originated in a woman aged 45-59 years in good health and CMV-seronegative. The DNA of the CDR3 is TGTGCCTTCCTGCGACAGGGAAATTCACCCCTCCACTTT. This sequence encodes CAFLRQGNSPLHF.